The clone carrying this T cell receptor (beta chain) was seen repeatedly, ten times or more. The CDR3 is made up of 14 amino acids. CDR1 is SGDLS and CDR2 is YYNGEE in the germline V gene. V shed 3 bases and J shed 4 bases, with 10 bases lying between them. The data belong to a study of early T cells in non-severe SARS-CoV-2 infection. Study summary: Sequencing targeted bulk RNA from unsorted whole blood, leaving chains unpaired.

The library protocol tagged individual cDNA molecules with unique molecular identifiers. TCRdb reprocessed the 5' RACE reads via MiXCR and lists one record per CDR3 protein. Of about 97,000 distinct CDR3 sequences listed, about 12% are singletons. The receptor's source is an adult who was a healthcare worker with PCR-confirmed SARS-CoV-2 infection or an uninfected control (not recorded which). Sequencing input: whole blood. This sequence joins TRBV9 and TRBJ2-2; no firm D call. The CDR3 DNA follows: TGTGCCAGCAGCGGCGAGACTTCCACCGGGGAGCTGTTTTTT. Its protein product is CASSGETSTGELFF.